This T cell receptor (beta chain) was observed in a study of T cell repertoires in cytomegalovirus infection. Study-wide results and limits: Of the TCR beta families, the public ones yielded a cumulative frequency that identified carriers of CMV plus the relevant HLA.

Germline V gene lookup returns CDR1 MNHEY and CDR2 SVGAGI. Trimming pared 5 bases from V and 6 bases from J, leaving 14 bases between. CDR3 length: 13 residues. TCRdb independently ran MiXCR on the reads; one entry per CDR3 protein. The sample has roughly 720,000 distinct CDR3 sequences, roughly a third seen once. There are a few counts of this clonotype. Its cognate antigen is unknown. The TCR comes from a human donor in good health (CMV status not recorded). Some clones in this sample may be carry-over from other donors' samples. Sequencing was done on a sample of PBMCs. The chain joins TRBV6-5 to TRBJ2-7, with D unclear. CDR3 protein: CASSAILSSEQYF. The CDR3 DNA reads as TGTGCCAGCAGTGCCATTCTCTCTTCCGAGCAGTACTTC.